This section outlines one TCR beta chain sequence together with its context. This specimen comes from a study of blood T cell repertoires in COVID-19. Study-level background: PBMCs, B-cell-depleted T cells, or T cells provided the cDNA or gDNA that made up the material.

The CDR3 loop spans 12 amino acids. The V end was cut by 4 bases, the J end by 7 bases, with 8 bases between. Per the authors' pipeline: Reference gene primer amplification yielded estimated nucleated cell counts. Method: immunoSEQ multiplex PCR; TCRdb's copy keeps in-frame clones and lacks some. V, J and clone size are taken as reported in that table, and D and trimming were inferred from the DNA itself. The sample contains about 98,000 clones, 70% to 90% of which appear only once. The sequence derives from a man aged 35-49 years with active or convalescent COVID-19. Material for sequencing was peripheral blood. This chain connects TRBV12-3 or TRBV12-4 to TRBJ1-5; D uncertain. The CDR3 DNA sequence: TGTGCCAGCAGTTCGACGGGGCAGCCCCAGCATTTT. It yields the protein CASSSTGQPQHF.